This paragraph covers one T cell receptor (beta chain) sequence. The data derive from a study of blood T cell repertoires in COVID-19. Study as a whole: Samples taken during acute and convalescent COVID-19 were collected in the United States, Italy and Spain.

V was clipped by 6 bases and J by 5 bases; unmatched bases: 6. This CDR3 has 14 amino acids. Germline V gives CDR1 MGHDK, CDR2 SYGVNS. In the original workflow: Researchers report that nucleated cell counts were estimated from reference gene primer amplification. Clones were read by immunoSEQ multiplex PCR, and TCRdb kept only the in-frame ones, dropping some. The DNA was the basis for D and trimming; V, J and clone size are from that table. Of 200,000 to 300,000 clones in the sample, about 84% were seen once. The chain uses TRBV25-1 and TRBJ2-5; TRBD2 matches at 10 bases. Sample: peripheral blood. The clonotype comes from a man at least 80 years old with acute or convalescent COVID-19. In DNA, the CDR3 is TGTGCCAGCAGGCTAGCGGGAGAGGAGGAGACCCAGTACTTC. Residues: CASRLAGEEETQYF.